This passage covers 22 T cell receptor beta chains from one sample sequenced in a study of cytomegalovirus exposure and HLA in healthy donors. Libraries were prepared by immunoSEQ multiplex PCR; TCRdb keeps only in-frame clonotypes and omits some of them. The sample carries 200,000 or so clones, roughly 80% recorded once. The sample consisted of PBMCs. Receptors were obtained from a woman between 18 and 29 years old in good health and CMV-seronegative.

In its sample, this clone was seen a few times. V and J are TRBV2 and TRBJ2-5; D is unclear. The V end lost 7 bases, the J end lost 2 bases, and 11 bases lay between the germline ends. Germline values: CDR1 SNHLY, CDR2 FYNNEI. This CDR3 has 13 residues. The CDR3 protein is CASIVGRQETQYF. CDR3 bases: TGTGCCAGCATCGTTGGCAGGCAAGAGACCCAGTACTTC.

A note on this clone: The junction does not match germline at one end; this may be a read error. The chain uses TRBV29-1 and TRBJ2-1; a weak D match, TRBD1 (6 bases). The CDR3 totals 13 residues. Germline CDR1 and CDR2: SQVTM and ANQGSEA. The CDR3 reads CSVEIQGYNEQFF. In DNA form, the CDR3 reads TGCAGCGTTGAAATCCAGGGGTACAATGAGCAATTCTTC.

This sequence joins TRBV6-5 and TRBJ2-2; TRBD1 matches at 10 bases. V shed 0 bases and J 5 bases; nucleotides not matched to a gene: 3. This CDR3 is 16 amino acids long. Germline V CDR1 and CDR2: MNHEY, SVGAGI. The CDR3 nucleotides are TGTGCCAGCAGTTACTCGACAGGGGGCTTGACCGGGGAGCTGTTTTTT. Its translation: CASSYSTGGLTGELFF.

This clone has more than one count but fewer than ten. The chain employs TRBV18 and TRBJ1-5; TRBD1 agrees at 7 bases. The V and J ends lost 2 bases and 0 bases, in that order; junction bases with no gene match: 1. Germline values: CDR1 KGHSH, CDR2 LQKENI. This CDR3 is 15 amino acids long. CDR3 bases: TGTGCCAGCTCACCAGACAGGGATAGCAATCAGCCCCAGCATTTT. Its protein product is CASSPDRDSNQPQHF.

This clone was counted between two and nine times. V and J are TRBV2 and TRBJ1-2, with TRBD1 as a possible D gene (5 bases). Germline-derived CDR1 and CDR2 are SNHLY and FYNNEI. The CDR3 has 11 residues. V was trimmed by 8 bases and J by 5 bases, leaving 9 bases between them. CDR3 DNA sequence: TGTGCCAGCGGGGGAGAATATGGCTACACCTTC. Amino acid sequence: CASGGEYGYTF.

The chain joins TRBV5-6 to TRBJ2-7; D may be TRBD1 (6 bases). Trimming pared 0 bases from V and 5 bases from J, leaving 12 bases between. This CDR3 is 14 amino acids long. Germline V gives CDR1 SGHDT, CDR2 YYEEEE. The CDR3 DNA is TGTGCCAGCAGCTTGGCTTCAGGGGTGGACGAGCAGTACTTC. Its protein product is CASSLASGVDEQYF.

CDR3 bases: TGTGCCAGCAGGGCCACAGGGGGGCAAGGCTACACCTTC. It translates to CASRATGGQGYTF. The chain has TRBV6-1 and TRBJ1-2; 8 bases align to TRBD1. Losses at the gene ends were 6 bases for V and 8 bases for J; bases not matched to a gene: 8. Looked up from germline, CDR1 is MNHNS and CDR2 is SASEGT. The CDR3 loop spans 13 amino acids.

V is TRBV27 and J is TRBJ2-2, with 10 bases that match TRBD1. Germline V CDR1 and CDR2: MNHEY, SMNVEV (reference sequence). The CDR3 sequence is 18 residues long. With V trimmed by 5 bases and J by 7 bases, 16 bases remained unmatched. CDR3 amino acids: CASSRGGTGAPVGGELFF. The DNA of the CDR3 is TGTGCCAGCAGTCGGGGGGGGACAGGGGCCCCGGTGGGCGGGGAGCTGTTTTTT.

The chain recombines TRBV29-1 with TRBJ2-1, with a possible D match to TRBD2 (5 bases). The germline CDR1 and CDR2 sequences are SQVTM and ANQGSEA. V lost 2 bases, J lost 0 bases, and 11 bases lay in between. The CDR3 totals 15 residues. In DNA form, the CDR3 reads TGCAGCGTTGAATGGTGGGGAGCCTCCTACAATGAGCAGTTCTTC. Translated, it gives CSVEWWGASYNEQFF.

The chain employs TRBV15 and TRBJ1-5; D might be TRBD1 (5 bases). V lost 0 bases, J lost 6 bases, and 12 bases lay in between. There are 15 residues in the CDR3. CDR1 is LNHNV and CDR2 is YYDKDF in the germline V gene (reference sequence). Here the CDR3 DNA reads TGTGCCACCAGCAGAGATAGAGGGGTTACTCAGCCCCAGCATTTT. It translates to CATSRDRGVTQPQHF. Filled out from reference TRBV15 and TRBJ1-5, the complete variable domain reads DAMVIQNPRYQVTQFGKPVTLSCSQTLNHNVMYWYQQKSSQAPKLLFHYYDKDFNNEADTPDNFQSRRPNTSFCFLDIRSPGLGDTAMYLCATSRDRGVTQPQHFGDGTRLSIL.

The genes are TRBV9 and TRBJ1-1; no reliable D call. Germline V gene data show CDR1 as SGDLS and CDR2 as YYNGEE. The CDR3 covers 13 residues. Trimming took 0 bases from V and 3 from J, leaving 6 bases between them. CDR3: CASSVVRDTEAFF. The CDR3 DNA sequence: TGTGCCAGCAGCGTAGTAAGGGACACTGAAGCTTTCTTT.

This chain connects TRBV18 to TRBJ1-2; tentatively, D is TRBD1 (5 bases). Trimming stripped 3 bases from V and 2 bases from J, with 13 bases between. The CDR3 spans 15 residues. Germline CDR1 KGHSH, CDR2 LQKENI. The CDR3 bases are TGTGCCAGCTCACCCATCAAGGGGACCAACTATGGCTACACCTTC. Protein product: CASSPIKGTNYGYTF.

V and J are TRBV28 and TRBJ2-1; D perhaps matches TRBD2 (6 bases). The V gene's germline CDR1 is MDHEN and CDR2 SYDVKM. CDR3 size: 16 residues. Trimming left V 6 bases short and J 0 bases short, with 15 bases between. Written as DNA, the CDR3 is TGTGCCAGCAGCGGGGGAGGACTTAGCTCCTACAATGAGCAGTTCTTC. It encodes CASSGGGLSSYNEQFF.

The chain recombines TRBV19 with TRBJ1-5; D perhaps matches TRBD1 (5 bases). Trimming took off 4 bases at V and 0 bases at J, with 19 bases between the two ends. This CDR3 region has 18 residues. CDR1 and CDR2 (germline): LNHDA, SQIVND (reference sequence). The CDR3 coding sequence is TGTGCCAGTAGTACCGGCCGACAGCAGTTTGATAGCAATCAGCCCCAGCATTTT. It codes for CASSTGRQQFDSNQPQHF. The full variable domain, completed using reference TRBV19 and TRBJ1-5, is DGGITQSPKYLFRKEGQNVTLSCEQNLNHDAMYWYRQDPGQGLRLIYYSQIVNDFQKGDIAEGYSVSREKKESFPLTVTSAQKNPTAFYLCASSTGRQQFDSNQPQHFGDGTRLSIL.

In its sample, this clone was seen once. CDR3 sequence (DNA): TGTGCCAAGCCGGGACACCTAAATCACAATGAGCAGTTCTTC. Protein product: CAKPGHLNHNEQFF. This rearrangement joins TRBV2 to TRBJ2-1, with TRBD1 as a possible D gene (6 bases). CDR3 size: 14 residues. Germline CDR1 SNHLY, CDR2 FYNNEI. Trimming pared 10 bases from V and 5 bases from J, leaving 18 bases between.

The chain uses TRBV2 and TRBJ2-3, with D unclear. The length of the CDR3 is 14 residues. The germline CDR1 and CDR2 sequences are SNHLY and FYNNEI. The V end lost 7 bases, the J end lost 4 bases, and 15 bases lay between the germline ends. CDR3 sequence (DNA): TGTGCCAGCATAGAAGGTTCCCGGCCAGATACGCAGTATTTT. As protein: CASIEGSRPDTQYF.

V and J are TRBV18 and TRBJ2-7; weak D call: TRBD1 (6 bases). The CDR3 has 13 residues. From germline, CDR1 is KGHSH and CDR2 LQKENI. Trimming stripped 2 bases from V and 5 bases from J, with 10 bases between. This CDR3 is CASSPGGGHEQYF. In DNA, the CDR3 is TGTGCCAGCTCACCAGGGGGCGGGCACGAGCAGTACTTC.

The chain joins TRBV7-6 to TRBJ2-7, with 10 nucleotides matching TRBD2. The CDR3 is 18 residues long. V gave up 5 bases and J gave up 4 bases; unmatched junction bases: 17. The germline CDR1 and CDR2 sequences are SGHVS and FNYEAQ. The CDR3 sequence is CASSLTYPSGGIFYEQYF. DNA for the CDR3: TGTGCCAGCAGCCTTACTTACCCTAGCGGGGGCATCTTTTACGAGCAGTACTTC.

The genes are TRBV5-6 and TRBJ1-6, with D unclear. Germline V gives CDR1 SGHDT, CDR2 YYEEEE. V dropped 4 bases and J dropped 10 bases, with 12 bases sitting between them. The length of the CDR3 is 13 residues. This chain's CDR3 is CASSRYKESPLHF. The CDR3 DNA is TGTGCCAGCAGCCGATACAAGGAATCACCCCTCCACTTT. Supplemented by reference TRBV5-6 and TRBJ1-6, the full variable domain reads DAGVTQSPTHLIKTRGQQVTLRCSPKSGHDTVSWYQQALGQGPQFIFQYYEEEERQRGNFPDRFSGHQFPNYSSELNVNALLLGDSALYLCASSRYKESPLHFGNGTRLTVT.

The chain employs TRBV9 and TRBJ2-3; 8 bases are a match to TRBD2. The V and J ends lost 3 bases and 5 bases, in that order; junction bases with no gene match: 11. Germline values: CDR1 SGDLS, CDR2 YYNGEE. This CDR3 spans 16 amino acids. Written as DNA, the CDR3 is TGTGCCAGCAGCGAATTCGGGGGGGCGTCGGTAGATACGCAGTATTTT. This encodes CASSEFGGASVDTQYF.

V usage is TRBV7-3 and J usage is TRBJ2-1; 13 bases match TRBD2. Trimming took 5 bases from V and 15 from J; bases not matched to a gene: 22. The germline V gene has CDR1 SGHTA and CDR2 FQGTGA. The CDR3 loop spans 18 amino acids. CDR3 in amino acids: CASSPGVYGTSGNLMMFF. Here the CDR3 DNA reads TGTGCCAGCAGCCCAGGGGTCTATGGGACTAGCGGGAATCTCATGATGTTCTTC. The whole variable domain, filled in from reference TRBV7-3 and TRBJ2-1, reads GAGVSQTPSNKVTEKGKYVELRCDPISGHTALYWYRQSLGQGPEFLIYFQGTGAADDSGLPNDRFFAVRPEGSVSTLKIQRTERGDSAVYLCASSPGVYGTSGNLMMFFGPGTRLTVL.

With regard to this clone: An end of the junction does not agree with germline; a read error may underlie this. The rearrangement links TRBV7-7 to TRBJ2-7, with D perhaps TRBD2 (5 bases). Germline CDR1 is SSHAT and CDR2 is FNYEAQ (reference sequence). The CDR3 totals 13 residues. The CDR3 nucleotides read TGTGCCAGCAGCTATGAGGACTCAGCCAGTTCCCTTTTC. Amino acids: CASSYEDSASSLF.